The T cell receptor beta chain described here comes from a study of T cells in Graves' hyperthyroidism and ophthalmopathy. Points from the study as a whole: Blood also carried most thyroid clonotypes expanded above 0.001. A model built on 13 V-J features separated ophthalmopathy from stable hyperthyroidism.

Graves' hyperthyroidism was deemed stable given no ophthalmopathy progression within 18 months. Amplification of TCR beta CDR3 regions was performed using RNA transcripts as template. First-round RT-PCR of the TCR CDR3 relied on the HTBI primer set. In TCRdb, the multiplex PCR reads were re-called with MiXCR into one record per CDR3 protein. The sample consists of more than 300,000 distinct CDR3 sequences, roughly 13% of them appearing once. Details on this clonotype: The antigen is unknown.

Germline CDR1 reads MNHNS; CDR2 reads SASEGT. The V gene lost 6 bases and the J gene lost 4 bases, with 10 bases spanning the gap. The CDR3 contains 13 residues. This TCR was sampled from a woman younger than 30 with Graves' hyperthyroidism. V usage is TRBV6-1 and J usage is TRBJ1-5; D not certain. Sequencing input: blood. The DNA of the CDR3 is TGTGCCAGCAGATCGATACTGAATCAGCCCCAGCATTTT. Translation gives CASRSILNQPQHF.